The next 16 T cell receptor beta chains were all read from a single sample in a study of shared clonotypes between healthy human individuals. The assay was immunoSEQ multiplex PCR, and TCRdb's table has in-frame clones only and misses some. The repertoire has some 450,000 clones, 60% to 80% of them found once; the top ten carry approximately 12%. Material: PBMCs. These receptors originate from a woman in her forties in good health. Some clones in this sample may be carry-over from other donors' samples.

This clone was seen only a few times. The chain has TRBV28 and TRBJ2-3; no clear D gene. The CDR3 has 16 amino acids. V was cut by 1 base and J by 0 bases, with 11 bases left in between. Germline CDR1 is MDHEN and CDR2 is SYDVKM. CDR3 region: CASSLFRHGSTDTQYF. The CDR3 DNA is TGTGCCAGCAGTTTATTTCGGCACGGCAGCACAGATACGCAGTATTTT.

The CDR3 region has the DNA TGTGCCAGCAGGATACTAGACCTAGAGTACTTC. This sequence encodes CASRILDLEYF. The chain combines TRBV28 with TRBJ2-7; the D gene is possibly TRBD2 (5 bases). Trimming cost V 6 bases and J 11 bases, with 14 bases left between them. The germline V gene encodes CDR1 MDHEN and CDR2 SYDVKM. The CDR3 loop spans 11 amino acids.

The rearrangement uses TRBV4-2 and TRBJ1-1, with D unresolved. The CDR3 is 16 residues long. The V end lost 1 base, the J end lost 1 base, and 13 bases lay between the germline ends. CDR1 is LGHNA and CDR2 is YNFKEQ in the germline V gene. DNA of the CDR3: TGTGCCAGCAGCCAAGTTTTTGGATCCAAGAACACTGAAGCTTTCTTT. Translation gives CASSQVFGSKNTEAFF.

A single count supports this clone. The gene calls are TRBV21-1 and TRBJ2-3; the DNA was not used to check the table's D call, TRBD2. TRBV21-1 is tagged as a pseudogene. The CDR3 covers 12 residues. CDR3 coding DNA: TGTGCCAGCAGCTACCGACGGGGTACGCAGTATTTT. It codes for CASSYRRGTQYF.

The V call is TRBV30, the J call TRBJ2-5; no firm D call. There are 12 residues in the CDR3. In germline, CDR1 is GTSNPN, CDR2 SVGIG (reference sequence). Trimming cost V 0 bases and J 7 bases, with 9 bases left between them. CDR3 residues: CAWSVTIGTQYF. As DNA, the CDR3 is TGTGCCTGGAGTGTGACGATTGGGACCCAGTACTTC. The variable domain in full, with the rest retrieved from reference TRBV30 and TRBJ2-5, is SQTIHQWPATLVQPVGSPLSLECTVEGTSNPNLYWYRQAAGRGLQLLFYSVGIGQISSEVPQNLSASRPQDRQFILSSKKLLLSDSGFYLCAWSVTIGTQYFGPGTRLLVL.

V usage is TRBV7-9 and J usage is TRBJ2-5, with D possibly TRBD2 on 6 matching bases. Germline CDR1 is SEHNR and CDR2 is FQNEAQ (reference sequence). The CDR3 covers 15 residues. Between the trimmed V and J ends, which lost 4 bases and 0 bases, there was a span of 12 bases. This chain's CDR3 is CASSSDRGYQETQYF. The CDR3 nucleotides read TGTGCCAGCAGCTCGGACCGGGGGTACCAAGAGACCCAGTACTTC. The variable domain in full, completed from reference TRBV7-9 and TRBJ2-5, reads DTGVSQNPRHKITKRGQNVTFRCDPISEHNRLYWYRQTLGQGPEFLTYFQNEAQLEKSRLLSDRFSAERPKGSFSTLEIQRTEQGDSAMYLCASSSDRGYQETQYFGPGTRLLVL.

The genes are TRBV7-9 and TRBJ2-5, with 9 bases aligning to TRBD1. J lost 4 bases, V lost 5 bases, and 5 bases had no gene match. The CDR3 consists of 14 residues. Per the germline V gene, CDR1 is SEHNR and CDR2 is FQNEAQ (reference sequence). The CDR3 region is CASSIETGGETQYF. The CDR3 DNA sequence: TGTGCCAGCAGCATCGAGACAGGGGGAGAGACCCAGTACTTC. Full variable domain (missing parts from reference TRBV7-9 and TRBJ2-5): DTGVSQNPRHKITKRGQNVTFRCDPISEHNRLYWYRQTLGQGPEFLTYFQNEAQLEKSRLLSDRFSAERPKGSFSTLEIQRTEQGDSAMYLCASSIETGGETQYFGPGTRLLVL.

The V gene is TRBV13, the J gene TRBJ2-7; D unclear. Germline lookup yields CDR1 PRHDT and CDR2 FYEKMQ (reference sequence). CDR3 length: 12 residues. Trimming stripped 4 bases from V and 0 bases from J, with 4 bases between. In nucleotides, the CDR3 is TGTGCCAGCAGCTCAAGCTCCTACGAGCAGTACTTC. Translating gives CASSSSSYEQYF.

The chain recombines TRBV2 with TRBJ2-7, with D unclear. The V gene lost 4 bases and the J gene lost 5 bases, with 12 bases spanning the gap. Germline CDR1 is SNHLY and CDR2 is FYNNEI. The CDR3 covers 13 residues. The CDR3 is CASSGTGAHEQYF. CDR3 nucleotide sequence: TGTGCCAGCAGTGGGACCGGTGCACACGAGCAGTACTTC.

The V call is TRBV30, the J call TRBJ2-3; the match to TRBD1 covers 7 bases. V was pared by 6 bases and J by 0 bases, with 3 bases of the junction left unmatched. Germline values: CDR1 GTSNPN, CDR2 SVGIG (reference sequence). The CDR3 extends over 13 amino acids. The CDR3, as DNA: TGTGCCTGTACAGGGGCTAGCACAGATACGCAGTATTTT. Its translation: CACTGASTDTQYF.

The J gene is TRBJ2-2, the V gene TRBV7-6; D not certain. CDR1 is SGHVS, CDR2 FNYEAQ, per germline. CDR3 length equals 14 residues. The V gene lost 1 base and the J gene lost 5 bases, with 8 bases spanning the gap. CDR3 DNA: TGTGCCAGCAGCTTAGGACAATTAACCGGGGAGCTGTTTTTT. Translated: CASSLGQLTGELFF.

V gene TRBV7-2 combines with J gene TRBJ2-3; 11 bases map to TRBD2. The CDR3 contains 17 residues. V shed 5 bases and J 2 bases; nucleotides not matched to a gene: 9. Germline V gene sequence: CDR1 SGHTA, CDR2 FQGNSA. DNA for the CDR3: TGTGCCAGCAGCACCCGACAGACTAGCGGGGACACAGATACGCAGTATTTT. Its translation is CASSTRQTSGDTDTQYF.

The genes are TRBV11-3 and TRBJ2-2; 9 nucleotides line up with TRBD1. Losses at the gene ends were 5 bases for V and 1 base for J; bases not matched to a gene: 5. The CDR3 length is 16 residues. Germline V lookup: CDR1 SGHNT, CDR2 YENEEA. The chain's CDR3 is CASSPHRGQNTGELFF. CDR3 sequence (DNA): TGTGCCAGCAGCCCGCACAGGGGGCAGAACACCGGGGAGCTGTTTTTT.

The V gene is TRBV19, the J gene TRBJ2-4; D unclear. This CDR3 is 11 amino acids long. V dropped 5 bases and J dropped 8 bases, with 7 bases sitting between them. In germline, CDR1 is LNHDA, CDR2 SQIVND (reference sequence). CDR3 amino acids: CASSFIDIQYF. Here the CDR3 DNA reads TGTGCCAGTAGTTTTATCGACATTCAGTACTTC.

The gene calls are TRBV7-2 and TRBJ2-1, with 11 bases aligning to TRBD2. CDR1 and CDR2 from the germline V gene are SGHTA and FQGNSA. The CDR3 is 16 amino acids. V shed 5 bases, J shed 7 bases, and the junction held 10 bases outside the gene matches. CDR3 sequence reads: CASSTIAGGPRNEQFF. The CDR3 DNA follows: TGTGCCAGCAGCACTATAGCGGGAGGGCCTAGGAATGAGCAGTTCTTC.

CDR3 in amino acids: CASSLNSGNTIYF. The DNA for the CDR3 is TGTGCCAGCAGCTTAAACTCTGGAAACACCATATATTTT. The rearrangement joins TRBV7-9 to TRBJ1-3; D is unclear. The CDR3 has 13 amino acids. V was cut by 2 bases and J by 0 bases, with 2 bases left in between. Germline V CDR1 and CDR2: SEHNR, FQNEAQ (reference sequence).